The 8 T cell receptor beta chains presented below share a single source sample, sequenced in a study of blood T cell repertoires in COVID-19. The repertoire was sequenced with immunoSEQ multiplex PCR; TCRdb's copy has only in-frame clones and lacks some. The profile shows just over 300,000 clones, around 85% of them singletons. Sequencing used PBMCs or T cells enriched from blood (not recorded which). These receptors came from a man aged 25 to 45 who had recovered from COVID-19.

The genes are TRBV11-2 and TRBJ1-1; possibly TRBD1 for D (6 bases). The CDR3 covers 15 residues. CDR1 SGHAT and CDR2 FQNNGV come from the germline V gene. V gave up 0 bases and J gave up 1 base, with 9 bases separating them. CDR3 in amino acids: CASSLEAGANTEAFF. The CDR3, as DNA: TGTGCCAGCAGCTTAGAGGCGGGGGCGAACACTGAAGCTTTCTTT.

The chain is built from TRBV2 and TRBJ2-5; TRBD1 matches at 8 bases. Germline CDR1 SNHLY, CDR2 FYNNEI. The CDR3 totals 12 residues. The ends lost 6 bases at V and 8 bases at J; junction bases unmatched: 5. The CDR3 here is CASRPGQGTQYF. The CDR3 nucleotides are TGTGCCAGCAGACCTGGACAGGGAACCCAGTACTTC.

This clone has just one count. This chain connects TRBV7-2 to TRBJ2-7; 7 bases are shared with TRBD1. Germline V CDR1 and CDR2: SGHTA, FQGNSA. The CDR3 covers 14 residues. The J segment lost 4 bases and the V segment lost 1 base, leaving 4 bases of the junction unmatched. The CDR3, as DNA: TGTGCCAGCAGCTTAGTGGCAGGGGGTTACGAGCAGTACTTC. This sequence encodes CASSLVAGGYEQYF. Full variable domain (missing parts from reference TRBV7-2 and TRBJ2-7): GAGVSQSPSNKVTEKGKDVELRCDPISGHTALYWYRQSLGQGLEFLIYFQGNSAPDKSGLPSDRFSAERTGGSVSTLTIQRTQQEDSAVYLCASSLVAGGYEQYFGPGTRLTVT.

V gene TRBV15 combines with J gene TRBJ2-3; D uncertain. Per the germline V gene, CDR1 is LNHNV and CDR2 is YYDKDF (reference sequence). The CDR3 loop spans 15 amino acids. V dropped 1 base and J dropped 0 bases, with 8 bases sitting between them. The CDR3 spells CATSRGRQSTDTQYF. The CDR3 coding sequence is TGTGCCACCAGCAGAGGGCGGCAGAGCACAGATACGCAGTATTTT.

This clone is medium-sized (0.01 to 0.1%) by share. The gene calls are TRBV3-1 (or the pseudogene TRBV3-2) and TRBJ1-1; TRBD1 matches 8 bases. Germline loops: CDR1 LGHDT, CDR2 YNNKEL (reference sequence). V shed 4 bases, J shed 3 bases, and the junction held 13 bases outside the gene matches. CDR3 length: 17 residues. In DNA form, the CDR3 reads TGTGCCAGCAGCCGGGACAGGTTATTCGGGGCGGACACTGAAGCTTTCTTT. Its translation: CASSRDRLFGADTEAFF.

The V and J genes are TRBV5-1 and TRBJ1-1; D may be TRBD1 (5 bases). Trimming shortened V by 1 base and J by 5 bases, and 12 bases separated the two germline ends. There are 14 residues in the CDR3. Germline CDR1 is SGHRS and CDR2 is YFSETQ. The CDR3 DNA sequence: TGCGCCAGCAGCTTGTCAGGGTCGAAAACTGAAGCTTTCTTT. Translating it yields CASSLSGSKTEAFF.

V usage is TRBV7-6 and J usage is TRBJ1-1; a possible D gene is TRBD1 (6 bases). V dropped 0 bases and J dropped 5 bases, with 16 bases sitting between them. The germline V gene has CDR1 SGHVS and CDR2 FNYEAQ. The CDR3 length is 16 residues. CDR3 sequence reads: CASSLAPRGGGTEAFF. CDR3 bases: TGTGCCAGCAGCTTAGCCCCGAGGGGGGGAGGAACTGAAGCTTTCTTT.

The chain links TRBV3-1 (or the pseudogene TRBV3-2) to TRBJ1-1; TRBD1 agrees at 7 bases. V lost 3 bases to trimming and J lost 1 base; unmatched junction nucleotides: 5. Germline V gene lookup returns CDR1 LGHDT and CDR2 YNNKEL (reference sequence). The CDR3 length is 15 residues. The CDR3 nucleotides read TGTGCCAGCAGCCACCGGGACAGAAAGAACACTGAAGCTTTCTTT. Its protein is CASSHRDRKNTEAFF.